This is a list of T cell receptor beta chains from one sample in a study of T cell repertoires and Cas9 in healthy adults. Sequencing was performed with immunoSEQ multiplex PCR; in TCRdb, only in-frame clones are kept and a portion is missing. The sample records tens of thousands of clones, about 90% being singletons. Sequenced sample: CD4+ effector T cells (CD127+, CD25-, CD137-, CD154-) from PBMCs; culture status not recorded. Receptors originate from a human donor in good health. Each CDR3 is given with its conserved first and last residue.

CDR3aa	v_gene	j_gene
CASSDGLREQFF	TRBV6-5	TRBJ2-1
CASSSADRGEFF	TRBV6-5	TRBJ2-1
CASSLDRGGEGYTF	TRBV5-4	TRBJ1-2
CASSPSAGSMNTEAFF	TRBV18	TRBJ1-1
CASSLERRESIQYF	TRBV5-1	TRBJ2-4
CATKVDPTNTGELFF	TRBV5-6	TRBJ2-2
CASPLRGSEQYF	TRBV28	TRBJ2-7
CASRVNTGELFF	TRBV2	TRBJ2-2
CASQGSYNSPLHF	TRBV28	TRBJ1-6
CASSPTGQGVNTEAFF	TRBV28	TRBJ1-1
CASSSIQGAYSKVTEAFF	TRBV11-3	TRBJ1-1
CSAGTLDKEKLFF	TRBV29-1	TRBJ1-4
CASKTGKETQYF	TRBV6-1	TRBJ2-5
CASSQERTGTGELFF	TRBV4-1	TRBJ2-2
CASSQGQPDTGELFF	TRBV7-2	TRBJ2-2
CASRAVLEQYF	TRBV28	TRBJ2-7
CASSQDPGQDTEAFF	TRBV4-1	TRBJ1-1
CASSIVAGSSYEQYF	TRBV19	TRBJ2-7
CASSPQRARDNEQFF	TRBV28	TRBJ2-1
CASSLTGDSNQPQHF	TRBV6-1	TRBJ1-5
CASSLLQGRNTEAFF	TRBV28	TRBJ1-1
CASSYSPGIYEQYF	TRBV6-6	TRBJ2-7
CASSLGTADTDTQYF	TRBV5-1	TRBJ2-3
CASSSSGRDTGELFF	TRBV28	TRBJ2-2
CASIFGGGMGNTEAFF	TRBV28	TRBJ1-1
CASRATGVGGHTEAFF	TRBV28	TRBJ1-1
CASSVFTGELFF	TRBV6-1	TRBJ2-2
CAWSLVLANYGYTF	TRBV30	TRBJ1-2
CASSVAFNEQFF	TRBV9	TRBJ2-1
CASSIGRTTNEKLFF	TRBV19	TRBJ1-4
CASSEVGQGSNEQYF	TRBV2	TRBJ2-7
CAINVGGTEAFF	TRBV10-3	TRBJ1-1
CASSSTGSGANVLTF	TRBV5-1	TRBJ2-6
CASSRKREGPYNEQFF	TRBV4-3	TRBJ2-1
CASSERDTGELFF	TRBV6-4	TRBJ2-2
CASSEQGTQYF	TRBV6-1	TRBJ2-5
CASSIGIYNEQFF	TRBV19	TRBJ2-1
CASSSWGRGETQYF	TRBV6-5	TRBJ2-5
CASSGGRVTSGSLQETQYF	TRBV9	TRBJ2-5
CASSKARPEREGRVREQYF	TRBV21-1	TRBJ2-7
CASSQEIFGSSGTEAFF	TRBV4-2	TRBJ1-1
CASRPEAGELFF	TRBV5-1	TRBJ2-2
CASSRYGYTF	TRBV28	TRBJ1-2
CASSEPGDSNSNEKLFF	TRBV6-1	TRBJ1-4
CASSPGSAGNTIYF	TRBV7-9	TRBJ1-3